Below, 23 T cell receptor beta chains from the same sample are listed, as sequenced in a study of CD4 T cells in relation to SARS-CoV-2 and coronaviruses. These receptors' antigens are unknown. Repertoires were generated with immunoSEQ multiplex PCR, while TCRdb's copy carries only in-frame clones and drops some. The repertoire consists of about 36,000 clones, with about 80% occurring once and the leading ten covering approximately 7%. What was sequenced was naive CD4+ T cells from PBMCs, cultured in vitro. This sample's subset: naive CD4+ T cells isolated by negative enrichment. The receptors shown here come from an adult with COVID-19.

The chain has TRBV18 and TRBJ2-7; TRBD1 or TRBD2 may be the D gene (5 bases each). The CDR3 runs to 14 residues. Trimming removed 6 bases from V and 2 bases from J, with 14 bases in between. Germline V gene data show CDR1 as KGHSH and CDR2 as LQKENI. The chain's CDR3 is CASSREIKTYEQYF. DNA for the CDR3: TGTGCCAGCTCCAGGGAGATAAAGACCTACGAGCAGTACTTC.

The chain joins TRBV7-3 to TRBJ1-3, with TRBD1 as a possible D gene (5 bases). V lost 2 bases, J lost 7 bases, and 9 bases lay in between. This CDR3 has 13 amino acids. Germline CDR1 reads SGHTA; CDR2 reads FQGTGA. CDR3 nucleotides: TGTGCCAGCAGCTTACAGGGTTCGAACACCATATATTTT. It translates to CASSLQGSNTIYF.

This chain connects TRBV11-2 to TRBJ2-1; D is ambiguous. The V gene's germline CDR1 is SGHAT and CDR2 FQNNGV. Trimming took 5 bases from V and 4 from J, leaving 15 bases between them. CDR3 size: 15 residues. The CDR3 DNA follows: TGTGCCAGCAGCCCCAAAGGGCCGATTTACAATGAGCAGTTCTTC. Translated, it gives CASSPKGPIYNEQFF. Together with reference TRBV11-2 and TRBJ2-1, the CDR3 gives the full variable domain: EAGVAQSPRYKIIEKRQSVAFWCNPISGHATLYWYQQILGQGPKLLIQFQNNGVVDDSQLPKDRFSAERLKGVDSTLKIQPAKLEDSAVYLCASSPKGPIYNEQFFGPGTRLTVL.

The CDR3 is CASSQRDRGQGTDTQYF. The CDR3 bases are TGCGCCAGCAGCCAAAGGGACCGGGGACAGGGGACAGATACGCAGTATTTT. This chain links TRBV4-1 with TRBJ2-3; TRBD1 agrees at 10 bases. This CDR3 is built from 17 residues. CDR1 is MGHRA, CDR2 YSYEKL, per germline. V shed 2 bases, J shed 3 bases, and the junction held 8 bases outside the gene matches.

The chain joins TRBV24-1 to TRBJ2-5, with 13 bases lining up with TRBD2. The CDR3 has 16 residues. Unmatched junction bases numbered 0, after V lost 0 bases and J lost 3 bases. From germline, CDR1 is KGHDR and CDR2 SFDVKD. The CDR3 sequence is CATSDLGTSGKETQYF. CDR3 in DNA: TGTGCCACCAGTGATTTGGGGACTAGCGGGAAAGAGACCCAGTACTTC.

The chain joins TRBV25-1 to TRBJ1-1; D call uncertain. V was pared by 7 bases and J by 1 base, with 10 bases between. Germline V CDR1 and CDR2: MGHDK, SYGVNS. CDR3 length: 13 residues. CDR3 sequence: CASTLRQNTEAFF. The DNA for the CDR3 is TGTGCCAGCACCCTCAGACAGAACACTGAAGCTTTCTTT. The complete variable domain, with remaining parts taken from reference TRBV25-1 and TRBJ1-1, reads EADIYQTPRYLVIGTGKKITLECSQTMGHDKMYWYQQDPGMELHLIHYSYGVNSTEKGDLSSESTVSRIRTEHFPLTLESARPSHTSQYLCASTLRQNTEAFFGQGTRLTVV.

This chain joins TRBV28 and TRBJ2-1, with D perhaps TRBD2 (5 bases). Germline-derived CDR1 and CDR2 are MDHEN and SYDVKM. CDR3 length: 11 amino acids. V was shortened by 3 bases and J by 10 bases, with 7 bases between the two germline ends. CDR3 in DNA: TGTGCCAGCAGTTTGAGAGGGGAGCAGTTCTTC. This codes for CASSLRGEQFF. The full variable domain, completed using reference TRBV28 and TRBJ2-1, is DVKVTQSSRYLVKRTGEKVFLECVQDMDHENMFWYRQDPGLGLRLIYFSYDVKMKEKGDIPEGYSVSREKKERFSLILESASTNQTSMYLCASSLRGEQFFGPGTRLTVL.

The V and J genes are TRBV2 and TRBJ2-5; D is unclear. CDR3 length equals 15 residues. V was pared by 3 bases and J by 1 base, with 12 bases between. Germline V CDR1 and CDR2: SNHLY, FYNNEI. Written as DNA, the CDR3 is TGTGCCAGCAGTGACCTTAGTCGGGTCCAAGAGACCCAGTACTTC. Translation: CASSDLSRVQETQYF.

The chain has TRBV9 and TRBJ2-1, with D uncertain. Per germline, CDR1 SGDLS and CDR2 YYNGEE. Between the trimmed V and J ends, which lost 0 bases and 1 base, there was a span of 11 bases. This CDR3 is 16 amino acids long. The CDR3 sequence: CASSVVSPTSYNEQFF. CDR3 bases: TGTGCCAGCAGCGTAGTCAGCCCGACATCCTACAATGAGCAGTTCTTC.

The V and J genes are TRBV3-1 (or the pseudogene TRBV3-2) and TRBJ2-1; 12 nucleotides line up with TRBD2. V lost 0 bases and J lost 10; bases outside the gene matches: 10. This CDR3 has 17 residues. CDR1 and CDR2 (germline): LGHDT, YNNKEL (reference sequence). The CDR3 DNA reads TGTGCCAGCAGCCAAGATGGGGGGCTAGCGGGAGGGCGGGAGCAGTTCTTC. Its protein product is CASSQDGGLAGGREQFF.

The V call is TRBV18, the J call TRBJ2-1, with D possibly being TRBD2 (6 bases). The CDR3 has 15 amino acids. V gave up 6 bases and J gave up 0 bases, with 12 bases separating them. CDR1 and CDR2 (germline): KGHSH, LQKENI. This CDR3 is CASSQATSSYNEQFF. The CDR3 coding sequence is TGTGCCAGCTCCCAAGCGACTAGCTCCTACAATGAGCAGTTCTTC. The variable domain in full, with the rest retrieved from reference TRBV18 and TRBJ2-1, is NAGVMQNPRHLVRRRGQEARLRCSPMKGHSHVYWYRQLPEEGLKFMVYLQKENIIDESGMPKERFSAEFPKEGPSILRIQQVVRGDSAAYFCASSQATSSYNEQFFGPGTRLTVL.

This clone was observed a few times. The CDR3 bases are TGTGCCAGCAGGATTTCCGGGTCCTACGAGCAGTACTTC. Residues: CASRISGSYEQYF. The rearrangement links TRBV2 to TRBJ2-7; D not resolved. Germline CDR1 reads SNHLY; CDR2 reads FYNNEI. The CDR3 has 13 amino acids. Trimming removed 6 bases from V and 1 base from J, with 10 bases in between.

This clone was seen once. This chain joins TRBV5-1 and TRBJ2-5, with unresolved D. The CDR3 is 16 residues long. V was pared by 3 bases and J by 1 base, with 16 bases between. Per germline, CDR1 SGHRS and CDR2 YFSETQ. The CDR3 spells CASSSGLRRSQETQYF. CDR3 in DNA: TGCGCCAGCAGCTCGGGCCTTCGGCGGTCCCAAGAGACCCAGTACTTC.

The V call is TRBV4-2, the J call TRBJ2-3; TRBD2 agrees at 12 bases. CDR1 and CDR2 from the germline V gene are LGHNA and YNFKEQ. The CDR3 has 18 amino acids. The ends lost 3 bases at V and 1 base at J; junction bases unmatched: 8. The CDR3 is CASSHGTSGPRGTDTQYF. The CDR3 coding sequence is TGTGCCAGCAGCCACGGGACTAGCGGGCCGAGGGGCACAGATACGCAGTATTTT.

This clone was recorded once. The chain couples TRBV11-3 to TRBJ2-1; TRBD2 might be the D (5 bases). Trimming cost V 2 bases and J 8 bases, with 10 bases left between them. Germline V lookup: CDR1 SGHNT, CDR2 YENEEA. The CDR3 extends over 13 amino acids. Here the CDR3 DNA reads TGTGCCAGCAGCTTAAGTAGCGCGTATGAGCAGTTCTTC. Translated: CASSLSSAYEQFF.

This clone is a singleton in its sample. The chain joins TRBV3-1 (or the pseudogene TRBV3-2) to TRBJ2-3; D tentatively fits TRBD1 or TRBD2 (5 bases each). This CDR3 comprises 14 residues. Germline V lookup: CDR1 LGHDT, CDR2 YNNKEL (reference sequence). V lost 6 bases and J lost 2, with 12 bases in between. CDR3 nucleotides: TGTGCCAGCAGATTATGGGGGAACACAGATACGCAGTATTTT. This translates into CASRLWGNTDTQYF.

The V call is TRBV6-6, the J call TRBJ1-4; D is perhaps TRBD1 (6 bases). V was shortened by 5 bases and J by 8 bases, with 18 bases between the two germline ends. Germline CDR1 is MNHNY and CDR2 is SVGAGI (reference sequence). The CDR3 runs to 15 residues. The CDR3 sequence: CASSLRQAEGEKLFF. Here the CDR3 DNA reads TGTGCCAGCAGTCTGAGACAGGCCGAGGGGGAAAAACTGTTTTTT.

The V and J genes are TRBV28 and TRBJ2-7; D tentatively reads TRBD1 or TRBD2 (5 bases each). The germline CDR1 and CDR2 sequences are MDHEN and SYDVKM. The CDR3 totals 13 residues. The V gene lost 5 bases and the J gene lost 2 bases, with 10 bases spanning the gap. CDR3 loop: CASSAWDPYEQYF. Written as DNA, the CDR3 is TGTGCCAGCAGTGCGTGGGACCCCTACGAGCAGTACTTC.

The CDR3 reads CASISTLGAESYEQYF. As DNA, the CDR3 is TGTGCCAGCATCTCCACCTTGGGAGCGGAGAGCTACGAGCAGTACTTC. The J gene is TRBJ2-7, the V gene TRBV11-2; perhaps TRBD2 as D (5 bases). Germline CDR1 is SGHAT and CDR2 is FQNNGV. Deletions cut 7 bases from V and 3 bases from J, with 22 bases between. This CDR3 is built from 16 residues. The whole variable domain, remainder taken from reference TRBV11-2 and TRBJ2-7, is EAGVAQSPRYKIIEKRQSVAFWCNPISGHATLYWYQQILGQGPKLLIQFQNNGVVDDSQLPKDRFSAERLKGVDSTLKIQPAKLEDSAVYLCASISTLGAESYEQYFGPGTRLTVT.

This chain uses TRBV16 with TRBJ2-7, with D perhaps being TRBD1 or TRBD2 (5 bases each). V was shortened by 1 base and J by 2 bases, with 15 bases between the two germline ends. This CDR3 has 16 amino acids. The germline gives CDR1 KGHSY, CDR2 FQNENV. The CDR3 DNA is TGTGCCAGCAGCCAATGGGGCCTAGGAGGCACCTACGAGCAGTACTTC. Amino acids: CASSQWGLGGTYEQYF. Combining the CDR3 with reference TRBV16 and TRBJ2-7 gives the whole variable domain GEEVAQTPKHLVRGEGQKAKLYCAPIKGHSYVFWYQQVLKNEFKFLISFQNENVFDETGMPKERFSAKCLPNSPCSLEIQATKLEDSAVYFCASSQWGLGGTYEQYFGPGTRLTVT.

The chain couples TRBV18 to TRBJ1-5, with D perhaps TRBD1 (5 bases). The germline V gene encodes CDR1 KGHSH and CDR2 LQKENI. The CDR3 is 15 amino acids. V was trimmed by 2 bases and J by 2 bases, leaving 10 bases between them. The CDR3 DNA is TGTGCCAGCTCACCAGGGCAGGGTGGCAATCAGCCCCAGCATTTT. This gives the protein CASSPGQGGNQPQHF.

V gene TRBV11-2 combines with J gene TRBJ2-2; D call uncertain. V lost 2 bases and J lost 5, with 6 bases in between. Germline V gives CDR1 SGHAT, CDR2 FQNNGV. This CDR3 contains 13 residues. CDR3 loop: CASSLLRTGELFF. For the CDR3, the DNA is TGTGCCAGCAGCTTATTACGTACCGGGGAGCTGTTTTTT. Variable domain in full (rest from reference TRBV11-2 and TRBJ2-2): EAGVAQSPRYKIIEKRQSVAFWCNPISGHATLYWYQQILGQGPKLLIQFQNNGVVDDSQLPKDRFSAERLKGVDSTLKIQPAKLEDSAVYLCASSLLRTGELFFGEGSRLTVL.

This clone was seen a single time. V usage is TRBV5-4 and J usage is TRBJ2-7, with 12 bases that match TRBD2. The CDR3 contains 16 residues. In germline, CDR1 is SGHNT, CDR2 YYREEE (reference sequence). V was pared by 4 bases and J by 5 bases, with 10 bases of the junction left unmatched. CDR3 sequence: CASSVRTSGILHEQYF. The CDR3 DNA sequence: TGTGCCAGCAGCGTGAGGACTAGCGGGATCTTACACGAGCAGTACTTC.